Listed below are T cell receptor beta chains from one sample, sequenced in a study of regulatory T cells in long-lasting Graves disease. TCRdb re-derived calls from the multiplex PCR reads in MiXCR, one entry per CDR3 protein. The sample lists more than 300,000 distinct CDR3 sequences, 16% occurring once. The data also belong to a second study, concerning T cells in Graves' hyperthyroidism and ophthalmopathy.

The sequencing here drew on peripheral blood mononuclear cells (PBMCs), taken at new diagnosis, from a patient treated with antithyroid drugs. The receptors here all came from a woman between 18 and 30 years old with Graves disease. CDR3s include the opening cysteine and the closing phenylalanine or tryptophan. A D gene is named only where the DNA matches it firmly. Rows may omit the clone size; those that give it use once, few, many or a size class.

J,D,length,V,size,DNA,CDR3
TRBJ2-2,TRBD1,16,TRBV5-6,few,TGTGCCAGCAGCTTTGGGACAGGGGTAGGCCCCGGGGAGCTGTTTTTT,CASSFGTGVGPGELFF
TRBJ2-7,TRBD1,14,TRBV7-9,many,TGTGCCAGCAGCTCGGACAGGGGAAGTAGGGAGCAGTACTTC,CASSSDRGSREQYF
TRBJ2-3,TRBD1,13,TRBV30,many,TGTGCCTGGAGTAAGGGGGCGCCCGATACGCAGTATTTT,CAWSKGAPDTQYF
TRBJ1-3,TRBD1,15,TRBV6-1,.,TGTGCCAGCAGTATCCGACAGGGGGGTCAGGACACCATATATTTT,CASSIRQGGQDTIYF
TRBJ1-1,.,13,TRBV6-4,many,TGTGCCAGCAGTGGTGACGAGAACACTGAAGCTTTCTTT,CASSGDENTEAFF
TRBJ1-2,TRBD1,16,TRBV11-2,many,TGTGCCAGCAGCTTAAACTTCGCAGGGGGCTACTATGGCTACACCTTC,CASSLNFAGGYYGYTF
TRBJ1-1,.,15,TRBV5-8,.,TGTGCCAGCAGCGACCTTGGGGGGGGTGACACTGAAGCTTTCTTT,CASSDLGGGDTEAFF
TRBJ2-2,.,15,TRBV12-3/TRBV12-4,few,TGTGCCAGCAGGGCCGTGGGACTCAACACCGGGGAGCTGTTTTTT,CASRAVGLNTGELFF
TRBJ1-1,.,14,TRBV19,.,TGTGCCAGTAGTATAGCCGGGGTGAGCACTGAAGCTTTCTTT,CASSIAGVSTEAFF
TRBJ1-4,.,14,TRBV5-1,.,TGCGCCAGCAGCTTGGACCCAACTAATGAAAAACTGTTTTTT,CASSLDPTNEKLFF
TRBJ2-5,.,13,TRBV5-1,many,TGCGCCAGCAGCTTCTTCCCTCGGGAGACCCAGTACTTC,CASSFFPRETQYF
TRBJ2-1,TRBD2,15,TRBV12-3/TRBV12-4,many,TGTGCCAGCACCCTTACTAGCGGGAGTTCGAATGAGCAGTTCTTC,CASTLTSGSSNEQFF
TRBJ2-7,TRBD1,14,TRBV6-2/TRBV6-3,many,TGTGCCAGCAGTGGCGGGACAGGGGGCTACGAGCAGTACTTC,CASSGGTGGYEQYF
TRBJ1-3,TRBD1,15,TRBV6-1,few,TGTGCCAGCAGGGACCAGGGGGCGCGAGGAAACACCATATATTTT,CASRDQGARGNTIYF
TRBJ2-1,.,13,TRBV6-2/TRBV6-3,.,TGTGCCAGCACCCCCTTCGGGGGTAATGAGCAGTTCTTC,CASTPFGGNEQFF
TRBJ2-2,TRBD1,19,TRBV2,many,TGTGCCAGCAAAGGAGTGAGCGTGGGGACAGGGGGCAGGACCGGGGAGCTGTTTTTT,CASKGVSVGTGGRTGELFF
TRBJ2-5,TRBD2,16,TRBV2,many,TGTGCCAGCAGCCGGGGGGGGGCGGCCTACCGAGTGGCCCAGTACTTC,CASSRGGAAYRVAQYF
TRBJ2-1,TRBD2,13,TRBV7-2,many,TGTGCCATCCCAAGCGGGGGGTACAATGAGCAGTTCTTC,CAIPSGGYNEQFF
TRBJ2-7,.,15,TRBV5-1,.,TGCGCCAGCAGCTTGGGGCGGGGGCGCGGGGCCGAGCAGTACTTC,CASSLGRGRGAEQYF
TRBJ2-7,.,13,TRBV7-9,many,TGTGCCAGCAGCTTAGACGGGGGACCCGAGCAGTACTTC,CASSLDGGPEQYF
TRBJ2-7,TRBD1,15,TRBV7-6,few,TGTGCCAGCAGTACTACAGGGGGTCCCACCTACGAGCAGTACTTC,CASSTTGGPTYEQYF
TRBJ1-1,TRBD1,14,TRBV18,many,TGTGCCAGCTCACCTTCCGACAGGGAAGGTGAAGCTTTCTTT,CASSPSDREGEAFF
TRBJ2-1,TRBD1,15,TRBV10-3,few,TGTGCCATCAGCTCTAGGGGGGACAGGGCCGATGAGCAGTTCTTC,CAISSRGDRADEQFF
TRBJ1-3,.,16,TRBV3-1,.,TGTGCCAGCAGCCAAAAAACGGGAGGGGCTGGAAACACCATATATTTT,CASSQKTGGAGNTIYF
TRBJ2-2,TRBD1,13,TRBV19,.,TGTGCCAGTAGGAGAGGGGGCCCCGGGGAGCTGTTTTTT,CASRRGGPGELFF
TRBJ2-1,.,15,TRBV5-1,many,TGTGCCAGCAGCTTTGGACAGAGTACCTACAATGAGCAGTTCTTC,CASSFGQSTYNEQFF
TRBJ2-3,TRBD1,14,TRBV18,many,TGTGCCAGCTCGGCATCTAACAGGGGGAATACGCAGTATTTT,CASSASNRGNTQYF
TRBJ1-6,TRBD1,14,TRBV9,.,TGTGCCAGCAGCGGAGAAGCAGGGGGTTCACCCCTCCACTTT,CASSGEAGGSPLHF
TRBJ1-5,.,15,TRBV20-1,few,TGCAGTGCTAGAGATGGCACATATAGCAATCAGCCCCAGCATTTT,CSARDGTYSNQPQHF
TRBJ2-1,TRBD2,15,TRBV29-1,many,TGCAGCGTTGTTGGTCGGGGGGAATCCTACAATGAGCAGTTCTTC,CSVVGRGESYNEQFF
TRBJ1-1,.,14,TRBV9,many,TGTGCCAGCAGCGTAGGGCAGGGGAGGACTGAAGCTTTCTTT,CASSVGQGRTEAFF
TRBJ2-3,.,16,TRBV4-1,few,TGCGCCAGCAGCCCCGGATTGGGTCCAAGCACAGATACGCAGTATTTT,CASSPGLGPSTDTQYF
TRBJ2-1,.,13,TRBV3-1,many,TGTGCCAGCAGCCAAGCCAAAGGGGCAGGTGGGGTCTTC,CASSQAKGAGGVF
TRBJ2-1,.,17,TRBV7-3,many,TGTGCCAGCAGCTTAAGGACCCGGGACTCTCCCTACAATGAGCAGTTCTTC,CASSLRTRDSPYNEQFF
TRBJ2-3,TRBD1,15,TRBV18,many,TGTGCCAGCTCCCCGACAGGGGTCGGCACAGATACGCAGTATTTT,CASSPTGVGTDTQYF
TRBJ2-2,.,16,TRBV5-1,many,TGCGCCAGCAGATCGGACCGCCTCCTAGGCACCGGGGAGCTGTTTTTT,CASRSDRLLGTGELFF
TRBJ2-1,TRBD2,16,TRBV9,.,TGTGCCAGCAGCGTTGGGGGACTAGCGGGTACAGGGGAGCAGTTCTTC,CASSVGGLAGTGEQFF
TRBJ2-6,TRBD1,17,TRBV7-9,few,TGTGCCAGCAGCCCTTACAGGGGGGTCCCTGGGGCCAACGTCCTGACTTTC,CASSPYRGVPGANVLTF
TRBJ2-7,TRBD1,15,TRBV11-1,many,TGTGCCAGCAGCTTATCGGCAGGGGGCTCCTACGAGCAGTACTTC,CASSLSAGGSYEQYF
TRBJ1-6,.,13,TRBV11-2,few,TGTGCCACGAGCCGCTCCTATAATTCACCCCTCCACTTT,CATSRSYNSPLHF